Each of the 22 T cell receptor beta chains below was sequenced from the same sample in a study of T cells in Graves' hyperthyroidism and ophthalmopathy. Using RNA transcripts as the source, TCR beta CDR3 regions were amplified. During a first-round RT-PCR of the TCR CDR3, the HTBI primer set was used. TCRdb independently ran MiXCR on the multiplex PCR reads; one entry per CDR3 protein. The sample comprises hundreds of thousands of distinct CDR3 sequences, around 15% of which are singletons, and approximately 13% rests with the top ten. Sequenced sample: blood. These receptor sequences come from a woman in her 50s with Graves' ophthalmopathy.

This clonotype was seen only a few times. The chain couples TRBV20-1 to TRBJ1-6; D possibly corresponds to TRBD1 (6 bases). Trimming stripped 6 bases from V and 6 bases from J, with 12 bases between. This CDR3 is built from 13 residues. Germline V gene lookup returns CDR1 DFQATT and CDR2 SNEGSKA (reference sequence). The CDR3 coding sequence is TGCAGTGCCAGGACAGTTGGTAATTCACCCCTCCACTTT. Residues: CSARTVGNSPLHF.

This clonotype was seen a few times. The V gene is TRBV4-3, the J gene TRBJ2-1; D remains unclear. Between the trimmed V and J ends, which lost 0 bases and 5 bases, there was a span of 11 bases. The CDR3 length is 15 residues. The V gene's germline CDR1 is LGHNA and CDR2 YSLEER. The CDR3 loop is CASSQDLRPNNEQFF. The CDR3 DNA sequence: TGCGCCAGCAGCCAAGATCTAAGACCCAACAATGAGCAGTTCTTC.

Only a few counts were recorded for this clonotype. The rearrangement uses TRBV27 and TRBJ2-7, with D uncertain. The length of the CDR3 is 14 residues. In germline, CDR1 is MNHEY, CDR2 SMNVEV (reference sequence). V was clipped by 2 bases and J by 0 bases, with 8 bases between them. This CDR3 reads CASSLTLASYEQYF. Here the CDR3 DNA reads TGTGCCAGCAGTTTAACGCTCGCCTCCTACGAGCAGTACTTC.

V usage is TRBV19 and J usage is TRBJ2-1; perhaps TRBD1 as D (6 bases). The CDR3 contains 14 residues. Germline V gene sequence: CDR1 LNHDA, CDR2 SQIVND (reference sequence). Trimming took 5 bases from V and 8 from J, leaving 16 bases between them. CDR3 sequence: CASSLHRVGDEQFF. The CDR3 DNA reads TGTGCCAGTAGTTTGCACAGGGTAGGGGATGAGCAGTTCTTC.

This chain uses TRBV19 with TRBJ1-2, with D possibly being TRBD1 (5 bases). Germline V gives CDR1 LNHDA, CDR2 SQIVND (reference sequence). The V end lost 8 bases, the J end lost 0 bases, and 10 bases lay between the germline ends. This CDR3 is 13 amino acids long. For the CDR3, the DNA is TGTGCCAGTCGACAGCTATCTAACTATGGCTACACCTTC. Translated: CASRQLSNYGYTF.

This clonotype was observed a handful of times. The chain combines TRBV24-1 with TRBJ2-1; TRBD1 matches 7 bases. The CDR3 totals 17 residues. V lost 4 bases and J lost 0; bases outside the gene matches: 8. Germline V gene lookup returns CDR1 KGHDR and CDR2 SFDVKD. The DNA for the CDR3 is TGTGCCACCAGTGAAAAGGACAGGTTTAGCTCCTACAATGAGCAGTTCTTC. Encoded protein: CATSEKDRFSSYNEQFF.

Many counts were recorded for this clonotype. This chain joins TRBV3-1 and TRBJ2-5; D remains unclear. The V gene's germline CDR1 is LGHDT and CDR2 YNNKEL (reference sequence). This CDR3 spans 13 amino acids. With 2 bases removed from V and 5 bases from J, the gap between germline ends came to 9 bases. The CDR3 reads CASSQKGTETQYF. The DNA for the CDR3 is TGTGCCAGCAGCCAAAAGGGTACTGAGACCCAGTACTTC.

The sample holds many counts of this clonotype. A read error may explain this, as a much larger clone is one base away. The chain recombines TRBV11-2 with TRBJ1-1; 9 nucleotides match TRBD1. The V segment lost 5 bases and the J segment 0 bases; nucleotides outside the gene matches: 1. This CDR3 spans 14 amino acids. Germline assignment: CDR1 SGHAT and CDR2 FQNNGV. The CDR3 nucleotides read TGTGCCAGCAGCCGGGACAGGGTGAACACTGAAGCTTTCTTT. Its translation: CASSRDRVNTEAFF.

This clonotype was detected ten times or more. The rearrangement links TRBV28 to TRBJ1-4; D gene ambiguous. V gave up 8 bases and J gave up 2 bases, with 12 bases separating them. Per germline, CDR1 MDHEN and CDR2 SYDVKM. This CDR3 is 14 amino acids long. CDR3 in DNA: TGTGCCAGCCAAGCCTCAGCGACTAATGAAAAACTGTTTTTT. This sequence encodes CASQASATNEKLFF. Full variable domain (rest looked up from reference TRBV28 and TRBJ1-4): DVKVTQSSRYLVKRTGEKVFLECVQDMDHENMFWYRQDPGLGLRLIYFSYDVKMKEKGDIPEGYSVSREKKERFSLILESASTNQTSMYLCASQASATNEKLFFGSGTQLSVL.

This clonotype was detected only a few times. The rearrangement uses TRBV20-1 and TRBJ2-3; 11 bases match TRBD2. From germline, CDR1 is DFQATT and CDR2 SNEGSKA (reference sequence). The trim removed 1 base at V and 4 bases at J, leaving 7 bases unmatched. The CDR3 loop spans 16 amino acids. For the CDR3, the DNA is TGCAGTGCTAGAGGTATAGCGGGAGGGCCTGCAGATACGCAGTATTTT. Residues: CSARGIAGGPADTQYF.

The table lists this clonotype with many counts. The chain joins TRBV27 to TRBJ2-7; possible D gene TRBD2, 5 bases. CDR3 length: 13 amino acids. Trimming removed 3 bases at V and 1 base at J, with 7 bases between. Germline values: CDR1 MNHEY, CDR2 SMNVEV (reference sequence). CDR3 in DNA: TGTGCCAGCAGTTTCGGGGAATCCTACGAGCAGTACTTC. Its protein product is CASSFGESYEQYF.

Concerning this clonotype itself: Being one base from a much bigger clone, this may be a read error. CDR3 in DNA: TGTGCCAGCAGTTCACCGGGATTTGGAGGCGAGCAGTACTTC. As protein: CASSSPGFGGEQYF. The rearrangement uses TRBV27 and TRBJ2-7, with a weak D call TRBD2 (5 bases). This CDR3 contains 14 residues. CDR1 is MNHEY, CDR2 SMNVEV, per germline (reference sequence). Deletions cut 4 bases from V and 6 bases from J, with 16 bases between.

This clonotype came up a few times. The chain employs TRBV6-1 and TRBJ1-1; D call uncertain. V was shortened by 7 bases and J by 3 bases, with 12 bases between the two germline ends. Germline V gives CDR1 MNHNS, CDR2 SASEGT. The CDR3 contains 13 residues. CDR3 nucleotides: TGTGCCAGCATGGCCGGGCCTTACACTGAAGCTTTCTTT. Residues: CASMAGPYTEAFF.

The chain uses TRBV12-3 or TRBV12-4 and TRBJ2-5; D possibly corresponds to TRBD1 (5 bases). The CDR3 is 15 residues long. The V end was cut by 6 bases, the J end by 2 bases, with 16 bases between. The CDR3 nucleotides read TGTGCCAGCAGGACGTCGTGGACACCTCAAGAGACCCAGTACTTC. Translating gives CASRTSWTPQETQYF.

The rearrangement links TRBV28 to TRBJ1-4, with a weak D call TRBD1 (6 bases). V was shortened by 1 base and J by 3 bases, with 15 bases between the two germline ends. CDR1 MDHEN and CDR2 SYDVKM come from the germline V gene. The CDR3 runs 17 residues. The CDR3 DNA follows: TGTGCCAGCAGTTTATTTGCGGGGGGCGCGGCTAATGAAAAACTGTTTTTT. Its translation is CASSLFAGGAANEKLFF.

This clonotype was seen ten or more times. The chain has TRBV7-9 and TRBJ2-7; 10 bases are a match to TRBD1. The V segment lost 4 bases and the J segment 5 bases; nucleotides outside the gene matches: 11. Germline assignment: CDR1 SEHNR and CDR2 FQNEAQ (reference sequence). This CDR3 spans 16 amino acids. The CDR3 DNA follows: TGTGCCAGCAGCTCACCGCCGGGACAGGGGCTTAACGAGCAGTACTTC. Encoded protein: CASSSPPGQGLNEQYF. The variable domain in full, with the rest retrieved from reference TRBV7-9 and TRBJ2-7, is DTGVSQNPRHKITKRGQNVTFRCDPISEHNRLYWYRQTLGQGPEFLTYFQNEAQLEKSRLLSDRFSAERPKGSFSTLEIQRTEQGDSAMYLCASSSPPGQGLNEQYFGPGTRLTVT.

The sample holds a few counts of this clonotype. The CDR3 reads CASRTNRGRNTEAFF. The CDR3 bases are TGTGCCAGCAGGACAAACAGGGGCCGGAACACTGAAGCTTTCTTT. The chain carries TRBV7-9 and TRBJ1-1, with 7 positions matching TRBD1. Germline V gene sequence: CDR1 SEHNR, CDR2 FQNEAQ (reference sequence). The trim removed 6 bases at V and 1 base at J, leaving 8 bases unmatched. The CDR3 consists of 15 residues.

This clonotype was recorded a few times. This rearrangement joins TRBV6-2 or TRBV6-3 to TRBJ2-7; a weak D match, TRBD2 (6 bases). Germline assignment: CDR1 MNHEY and CDR2 SVGEGT. Deletions cut 6 bases from V and 5 bases from J, with 14 bases between. The CDR3 length is 13 residues. The CDR3 sequence: CASRPGLPNEQYF. In DNA form, the CDR3 reads TGTGCCAGCAGACCGGGACTGCCCAACGAGCAGTACTTC.

V and J are TRBV5-1 and TRBJ2-1, with TRBD2 matching 16 bases. This CDR3 comprises 17 residues. The junction had 9 bases not matched to a gene; V was cut back by 5 bases and J by 7 bases. Looked up from germline, CDR1 is SGHRS and CDR2 is YFSETQ. The CDR3 is CASRAGTSGRAWNEQFF. As DNA, the CDR3 is TGCGCCAGCAGGGCCGGGACTAGCGGGAGGGCCTGGAATGAGCAGTTCTTC.

This clonotype was picked up many times. The CDR3 DNA follows: TGCAGTCAAGGAGTCAACACTGAAGCTTTCTTT. It translates to CSQGVNTEAFF. This chain connects TRBV20-1 to TRBJ1-1; D gene uncertain. V lost 8 bases and J lost 2, with 9 bases in between. From germline, CDR1 is DFQATT and CDR2 SNEGSKA (reference sequence). The length of the CDR3 is 11 residues.

V gene TRBV7-9 combines with J gene TRBJ2-1, with 8 positions matching TRBD2. The V segment lost 1 base and the J segment 8 bases; nucleotides outside the gene matches: 10. Germline values: CDR1 SEHNR, CDR2 FQNEAQ (reference sequence). The CDR3 length is 16 residues. The CDR3 DNA follows: TGTGCCAGCAGCTTAGTAGCGGGAAACCCCCCAGATGAGCAGTTCTTC. Its protein is CASSLVAGNPPDEQFF.

This clonotype was detected ten times or more. This chain joins TRBV11-2 and TRBJ1-3; 10 nucleotides align to TRBD1. CDR1 is SGHAT and CDR2 is FQNNGV in the germline V gene. The CDR3 extends over 16 amino acids. V lost 4 bases to trimming and J lost 6 bases; unmatched junction nucleotides: 9. Here the CDR3 reads CASSYTGTGAENTIYF. CDR3 DNA: TGTGCCAGCAGCTATACCGGGACAGGGGCGGAAAACACCATATATTTT.